Listed below are T cell receptor beta chains from one sample, sequenced in a study of blood T cells in healthy people across ages. A single record per CDR3 protein comes from TCRdb applying MiXCR to the 5' RACE reads. Of 600,000 or so distinct CDR3 sequences listed, approximately 30% are singletons. Sequencing was done on a sample of blood. These receptors all stem from a woman aged 80 or older in good health. CDR3s include the opening cysteine and the closing phenylalanine or tryptophan. Each record gives: J gene, V gene, CDR3 protein.

j_gene: TRBJ1-2; v_gene: TRBV7-2; CDR3aa: CASSLTSNYGYTF
j_gene: TRBJ2-3; v_gene: TRBV7-2; CDR3aa: CASSDPRGPAGFTQYF
j_gene: TRBJ2-1; v_gene: TRBV29-1; CDR3aa: CSVEGVYNEQFF
j_gene: TRBJ2-3; v_gene: TRBV5-1; CDR3aa: CASSPGQGGSHADTQYF
j_gene: TRBJ2-3; v_gene: TRBV12-3/TRBV12-4; CDR3aa: CASSLVAADAQYF
j_gene: TRBJ1-3; v_gene: TRBV4-1; CDR3aa: CASSHIGGSGNTIYF
j_gene: TRBJ2-4; v_gene: TRBV7-2; CDR3aa: CASSFGRGVAKNIQYF
j_gene: TRBJ2-1; v_gene: TRBV5-1; CDR3aa: CASSPPRTAGDNEQFF
j_gene: TRBJ2-3; v_gene: TRBV10-3; CDR3aa: CAIWCDSFRPEGTDTQYF
j_gene: TRBJ1-2; v_gene: TRBV5-6; CDR3aa: CASSWSVGGANGYTF
j_gene: TRBJ1-6; v_gene: TRBV12-5; CDR3aa: CASGSGQGRSYNSPLHF
j_gene: TRBJ1-2; v_gene: TRBV6-2/TRBV6-3; CDR3aa: CASRPVGSGDYGYTF
j_gene: TRBJ1-5; v_gene: TRBV30; CDR3aa: CAWSSGQGQAQHF
j_gene: TRBJ1-2; v_gene: TRBV7-2; CDR3aa: CASSPQSGFTYGYTF
j_gene: TRBJ1-3; v_gene: TRBV10-3; CDR3aa: CAISPSTGSSGNTIYF
j_gene: TRBJ2-2; v_gene: TRBV12-3/TRBV12-4; CDR3aa: CASRTGTGELFF
j_gene: TRBJ2-3; v_gene: TRBV7-7; CDR3aa: CASSSFPGASTDTQYF
j_gene: TRBJ1-2; v_gene: TRBV5-6; CDR3aa: CASSRDARGYTF
j_gene: TRBJ2-7; v_gene: TRBV7-8; CDR3aa: CASSLGRVGVNEQYF
j_gene: TRBJ2-7; v_gene: TRBV20-1; CDR3aa: CSAPNSVAGSYEQYF
j_gene: TRBJ2-5; v_gene: TRBV4-3; CDR3aa: CASSQDAVRTRETQYF
j_gene: TRBJ1-2; v_gene: TRBV6-1; CDR3aa: CASSVRLGGYTF
j_gene: TRBJ2-3; v_gene: TRBV4-3; CDR3aa: CASSQGGGLAGSADTQYF
j_gene: TRBJ1-1; v_gene: TRBV9; CDR3aa: CASSVDPGRVTEAFF
j_gene: TRBJ2-1; v_gene: TRBV5-1; CDR3aa: CASSQSPGLQRNEQFF
j_gene: TRBJ1-5; v_gene: TRBV6-1; CDR3aa: CASSTDPGVNQPQHF
j_gene: TRBJ1-1; v_gene: TRBV10-3; CDR3aa: CAISGHSTGGTEAFF
j_gene: TRBJ1-6; v_gene: TRBV2; CDR3aa: CAIGADHNSPLHF
j_gene: TRBJ2-5; v_gene: TRBV3-1; CDR3aa: CTSSQGPTSTRNQYF
j_gene: TRBJ2-7; v_gene: TRBV27; CDR3aa: CTSSLSTAGNYEQYF
j_gene: TRBJ1-4; v_gene: TRBV12-3/TRBV12-4; CDR3aa: CASSLIKGDEKLFF
j_gene: TRBJ2-3; v_gene: TRBV19; CDR3aa: CASSPGFGTDTQYF